These T cell receptor beta chains were read from a single sample in a study of STAT5B mutations in CD4+ large granular lymphocyte leukemia. Some clones are missing from TCRdb's copy, which holds only in-frame ones; the method was immunoSEQ multiplex PCR. The sample contains under 40,000 clones, roughly 70% of which appear only once. Sequencing used CD4+ T cells from blood buffy coats. The receptors here all came from a human donor in good health. The CDR3 runs from the conserved cysteine through the conserved F or W. The order of the fields is V gene, CDR3 length, J gene, CDR3 protein.

v_call: TRBV11-3
cdr3_length: 15
j_call: TRBJ2-5
cdr3_aa: CASSRSSGFQETQYF

v_call: TRBV5-1
cdr3_length: 13
j_call: TRBJ2-5
cdr3_aa: CASSSDGATTQYF

v_call: TRBV7-9
cdr3_length: 14
j_call: TRBJ1-2
cdr3_aa: CASSRPERGYGYTF

v_call: TRBV20-1
cdr3_length: 11
j_call: TRBJ1-1
cdr3_aa: CSASPAVSAFF

v_call: TRBV2
cdr3_length: 12
j_call: TRBJ1-2
cdr3_aa: CAGGLGWYGYTF

v_call: TRBV7-2
cdr3_length: 15
j_call: TRBJ1-2
cdr3_aa: CASSSWGQKAYGYTF

v_call: TRBV7-2
cdr3_length: 15
j_call: TRBJ2-1
cdr3_aa: CASSPQSTGYNEQFF

v_call: TRBV5-6
cdr3_length: 14
j_call: TRBJ2-7
cdr3_aa: CASSVAGRIYEQYF

v_call: TRBV6-5
cdr3_length: 11
j_call: TRBJ2-3
cdr3_aa: CASRSTDTQYF

v_call: TRBV30
cdr3_length: 14
j_call: TRBJ1-3
cdr3_aa: CAWSWRTNGNTIYF

v_call: TRBV4-1
cdr3_length: 18
j_call: TRBJ2-5
cdr3_aa: CASSQDPGTSGGRETQYF

v_call: TRBV19
cdr3_length: 16
j_call: TRBJ2-6
cdr3_aa: CASSIDQGAGANVLTF

v_call: TRBV7-9
cdr3_length: 13
j_call: TRBJ1-2
cdr3_aa: CASSLNGPYGYTF

v_call: TRBV4-1
cdr3_length: 17
j_call: TRBJ2-3
cdr3_aa: CASSQDAGSSRGDTQYF

v_call: TRBV7-2
cdr3_length: 15
j_call: TRBJ2-3
cdr3_aa: CASSPDSLGTDTQYF